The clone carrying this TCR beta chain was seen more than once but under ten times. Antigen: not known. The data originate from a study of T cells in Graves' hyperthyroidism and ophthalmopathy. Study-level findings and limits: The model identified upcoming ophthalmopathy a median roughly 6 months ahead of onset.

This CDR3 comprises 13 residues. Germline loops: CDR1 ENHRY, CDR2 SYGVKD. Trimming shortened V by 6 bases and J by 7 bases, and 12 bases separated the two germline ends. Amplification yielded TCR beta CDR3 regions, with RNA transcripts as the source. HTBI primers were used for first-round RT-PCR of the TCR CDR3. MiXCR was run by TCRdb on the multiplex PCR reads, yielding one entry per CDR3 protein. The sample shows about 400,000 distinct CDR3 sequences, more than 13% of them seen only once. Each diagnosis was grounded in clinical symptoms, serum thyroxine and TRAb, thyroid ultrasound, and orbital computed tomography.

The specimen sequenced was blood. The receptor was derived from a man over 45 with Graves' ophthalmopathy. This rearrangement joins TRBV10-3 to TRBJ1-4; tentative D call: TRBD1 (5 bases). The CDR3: CAISFERGEKLFF. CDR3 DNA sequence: TGTGCCATCAGCTTTGAAAGGGGTGAAAAACTGTTTTTT.